This T cell receptor (beta chain) comes out of a study of shared clonotypes between healthy human individuals. Regarding the study as a whole: Clonotype sharing among donors, it was expected, would be affected by sequencing depth.

As for this clone: What it binds is unknown.

The CDR3 is made up of 19 amino acids. V lost 1 base, J lost 7 bases, and 22 bases stayed unmatched. Germline CDR1 is SGDLS and CDR2 is YYNGEE. The sequencing of unsorted PBMC DNA took place on ten immunoSEQ deep assay plates. The assay was immunoSEQ multiplex PCR, and TCRdb's table has in-frame clones only and misses some. The sample includes about 470,000 clones, more than 75% of them seen just once. Source material: PBMCs. The chain employs TRBV9 and TRBJ2-7; TRBD2 aligns across 8 bases. The receptor was derived from a middle-aged woman in good health. Some clones in this sample may be carry-over from other donors' samples. In nucleotides, the CDR3 is TGTGCCAGCAGCGTATTATATCGGAGGAGCGGGAGCGATTCTCGGGAGCAGTACTTC. The encoded protein is CASSVLYRRSGSDSREQYF.